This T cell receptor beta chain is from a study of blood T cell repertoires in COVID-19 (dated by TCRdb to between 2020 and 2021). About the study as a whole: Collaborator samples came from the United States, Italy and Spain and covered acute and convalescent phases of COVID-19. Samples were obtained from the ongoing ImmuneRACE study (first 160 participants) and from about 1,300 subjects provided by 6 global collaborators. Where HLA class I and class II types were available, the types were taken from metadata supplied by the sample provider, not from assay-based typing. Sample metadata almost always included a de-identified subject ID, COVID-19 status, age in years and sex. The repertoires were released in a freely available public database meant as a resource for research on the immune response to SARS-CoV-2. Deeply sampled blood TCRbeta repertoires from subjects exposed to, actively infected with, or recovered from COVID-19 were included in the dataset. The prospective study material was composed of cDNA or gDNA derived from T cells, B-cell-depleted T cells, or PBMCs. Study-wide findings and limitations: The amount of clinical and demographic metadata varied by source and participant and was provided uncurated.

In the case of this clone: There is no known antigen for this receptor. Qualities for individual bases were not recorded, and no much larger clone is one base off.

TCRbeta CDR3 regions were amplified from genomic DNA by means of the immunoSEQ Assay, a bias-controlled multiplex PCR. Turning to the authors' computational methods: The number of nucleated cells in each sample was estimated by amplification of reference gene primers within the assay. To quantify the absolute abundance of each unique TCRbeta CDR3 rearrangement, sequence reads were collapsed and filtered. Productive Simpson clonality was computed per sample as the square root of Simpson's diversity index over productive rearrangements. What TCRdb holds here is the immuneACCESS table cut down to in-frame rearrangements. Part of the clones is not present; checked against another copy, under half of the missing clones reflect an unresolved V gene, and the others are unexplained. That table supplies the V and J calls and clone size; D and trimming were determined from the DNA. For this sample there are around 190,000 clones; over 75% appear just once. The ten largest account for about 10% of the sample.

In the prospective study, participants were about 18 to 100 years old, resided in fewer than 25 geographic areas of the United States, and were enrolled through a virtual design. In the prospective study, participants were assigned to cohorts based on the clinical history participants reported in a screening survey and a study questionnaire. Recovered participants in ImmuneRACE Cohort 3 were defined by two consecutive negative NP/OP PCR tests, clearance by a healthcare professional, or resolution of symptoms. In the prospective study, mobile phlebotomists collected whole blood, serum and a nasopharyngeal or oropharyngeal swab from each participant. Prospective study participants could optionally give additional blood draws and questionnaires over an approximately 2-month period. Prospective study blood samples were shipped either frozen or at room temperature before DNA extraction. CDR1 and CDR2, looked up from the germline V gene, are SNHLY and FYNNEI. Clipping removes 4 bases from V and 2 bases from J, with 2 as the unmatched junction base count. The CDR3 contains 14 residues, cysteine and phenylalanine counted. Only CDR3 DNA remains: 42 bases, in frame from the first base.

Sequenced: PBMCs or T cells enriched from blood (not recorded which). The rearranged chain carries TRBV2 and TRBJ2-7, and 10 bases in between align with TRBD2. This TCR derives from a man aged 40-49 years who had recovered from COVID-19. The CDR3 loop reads CASSGGLAPYEQYF. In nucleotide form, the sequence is TGTGCCAGCAGTGGGGGACTAGCGCCCTACGAGCAGTACTTC.